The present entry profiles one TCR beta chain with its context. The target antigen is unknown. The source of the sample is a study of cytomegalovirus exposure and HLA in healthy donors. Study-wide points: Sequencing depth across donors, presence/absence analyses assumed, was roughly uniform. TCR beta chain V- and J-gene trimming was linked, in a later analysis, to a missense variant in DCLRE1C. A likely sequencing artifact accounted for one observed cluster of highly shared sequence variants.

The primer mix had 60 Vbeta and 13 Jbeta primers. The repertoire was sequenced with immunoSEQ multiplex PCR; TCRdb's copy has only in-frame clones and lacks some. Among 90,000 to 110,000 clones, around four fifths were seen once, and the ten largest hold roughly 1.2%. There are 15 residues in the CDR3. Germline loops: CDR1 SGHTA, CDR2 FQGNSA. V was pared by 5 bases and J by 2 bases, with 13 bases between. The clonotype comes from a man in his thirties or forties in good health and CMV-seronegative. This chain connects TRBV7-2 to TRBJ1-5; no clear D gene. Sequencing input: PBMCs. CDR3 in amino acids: CASSHGQERNQPQHF. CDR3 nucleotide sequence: TGTGCCAGCAGCCACGGCCAGGAACGCAATCAGCCCCAGCATTTT.